A single sample gave rise to the 19 T cell receptor beta chains below, sequenced in a study of T cells in tuberculosis. Profiling relied on immunoSEQ multiplex PCR, and the TCRdb table lists in-frame clones only, not all of them. The sample gives nearly 60,000 clones, 88% of which show up once; 21% is in the top ten. Thawed, overnight-rested PBMC were stained with GMM-loaded CD1B tetramer, viability dye and anti-CD3, then sorted. The lipid loaded on the CD1B tetramers was C32 glucose monomycolate from Rhodococcus equi. Sequencing used CD1b-GMM tetramer-negative cells sorted from PBMCs. These receptors all come from an adult woman with latent tuberculosis.

This rearrangement joins TRBV7-2 to TRBJ2-7, with TRBD2 as a possible D gene (5 bases). The CDR3 is 15 residues long. Trimming cost V 3 bases and J 0 bases, with 12 bases left between them. Germline values: CDR1 SGHTA, CDR2 FQGNSA. For the CDR3, the DNA is TGTGCCAGCAGCTTGGAAGGGAGACACTCCTACGAGCAGTACTTC. As protein: CASSLEGRHSYEQYF.

V gene TRBV5-5 combines with J gene TRBJ2-7; TRBD2 agrees at 7 bases. J gave up 6 bases and V 4 bases, and 13 bases lay outside the gene matches. From germline, CDR1 is SGHKS and CDR2 YYEKEE (reference sequence). CDR3 length: 15 amino acids. The CDR3 DNA is TGTGCCAGCAGCAACCCTGGGAGCGGGGAGGGCGAGCAGTACTTC. Protein sequence: CASSNPGSGEGEQYF.

The V gene is TRBV5-8, the J gene TRBJ2-2; 7 bases map to TRBD2. The germline CDR1 and CDR2 sequences are SGHTS and YDEGEE. CDR3 length: 14 amino acids. V gave up 6 bases and J gave up 6 bases; unmatched junction bases: 8. CDR3 loop: CASTAGVTSGELFF. The CDR3 bases are TGTGCCAGCACGGCGGGAGTAACGTCCGGGGAGCTGTTTTTT.

The chain has TRBV19 and TRBJ1-2; D might be TRBD1 (5 bases). Trimming pared 1 base from V and 4 bases from J, leaving 16 bases between. The V gene's germline CDR1 is LNHDA and CDR2 SQIVND (reference sequence). The CDR3 is 16 residues long. CDR3 DNA sequence: TGTGCCAGTAGTATAGTGGGCCGCCCGGGACTCTATGGCTACACCTTC. This sequence encodes CASSIVGRPGLYGYTF.

The chain has TRBV6-1 and TRBJ2-7; tentative D call: TRBD1 (5 bases). Germline CDR1 and CDR2: MNHNS and SASEGT. V lost 7 bases, J lost 3 bases, and 16 bases lay in between. The CDR3 totals 14 residues. The CDR3 DNA is TGTGCCAGCACCAAGACAGCCCCTGGCTACGAGCAGTACTTC. This codes for CASTKTAPGYEQYF.

The chain combines TRBV7-2 with TRBJ1-4; D is uncertain. The CDR3 contains 14 residues. V lost 5 bases and J lost 8, with 15 bases in between. Germline CDR1 is SGHTA and CDR2 is FQGNSA. The chain's CDR3 is CASSPKISEEKLFF. In DNA, the CDR3 is TGTGCCAGCAGCCCCAAAATCTCGGAGGAAAAACTGTTTTTT.

V usage is TRBV6-4 and J usage is TRBJ1-2; no reliable D call. The CDR3 runs 12 residues. The V gene's germline CDR1 is MRHNA and CDR2 SNTAGT. The CDR3 protein is CFRPAGFYGYTF. The CDR3 region has the DNA TGTTTCCGGCCGGCAGGTTTCTATGGCTACACCTTC.

The chain employs TRBV9 and TRBJ2-7, with 7 bases aligning to TRBD2. Trimming at V came to 4 bases and at J to 0 bases, leaving 7 bases not matched to a gene. CDR1 is SGDLS and CDR2 is YYNGEE in the germline V gene. CDR3 length: 15 amino acids. The CDR3 nucleotides are TGTGCCAGCAGCCCATCCGGGACTAACTCCTACGAGCAGTACTTC. Its protein is CASSPSGTNSYEQYF.

V is TRBV7-3 and J is TRBJ2-3, with a possible D match to TRBD1 (6 bases). The V end lost 2 bases, the J end lost 2 bases, and 11 bases lay between the germline ends. Per germline, CDR1 SGHTA and CDR2 FQGTGA. The CDR3 has 15 residues. This CDR3 is CASSLLAGATDTQYF. DNA for the CDR3: TGTGCCAGCAGCTTATTGGCAGGGGCCACAGATACGCAGTATTTT.

This clone was counted a few times. The chain links TRBV5-4 to TRBJ2-3; 13 nucleotides line up with TRBD2. CDR3 length: 16 amino acids. V shed 4 bases, J shed 2 bases, and the junction held 4 bases outside the gene matches. The germline V gene encodes CDR1 SGHNT and CDR2 YYREEE (reference sequence). CDR3 amino acids: CASSTGLAGPTDTQYF. The CDR3 DNA reads TGTGCCAGCAGCACGGGACTAGCGGGGCCCACAGATACGCAGTATTTT. The full variable domain, with the rest looked up from reference TRBV5-4 and TRBJ2-3, is ETGVTQSPTHLIKTRGQQVTLRCSSQSGHNTVSWYQQALGQGPQFIFQYYREEENGRGNFPPRFSGLQFPNYSSELNVNALELDDSALYLCASSTGLAGPTDTQYFGPGTRLTVL.

This clone was recorded a few times. V is TRBV27 and J is TRBJ1-5, with unresolved D. Trimming took off 4 bases at V and 0 bases at J, with 7 bases between the two ends. CDR1 is MNHEY, CDR2 SMNVEV, per germline (reference sequence). The CDR3 is 14 residues long. The CDR3 DNA reads TGTGCCAGCAGTTCCTTATCTAGCAATCAGCCCCAGCATTTT. It translates to CASSSLSSNQPQHF.

The CDR3 region is CASSSDRVRVHYGYTF. CDR3 DNA: TGTGCCAGCAGCTCGGACAGGGTTAGGGTGCACTATGGCTACACCTTC. The chain joins TRBV5-6 to TRBJ1-2; 8 nucleotides agree with TRBD1. The CDR3 covers 16 residues. The V and J ends lost 3 bases and 3 bases, in that order; junction bases with no gene match: 10. Per germline, CDR1 SGHDT and CDR2 YYEEEE.

The table lists this clone with a count of one. The genes are TRBV7-2 and TRBJ2-7; D not resolved. Germline CDR1 SGHTA, CDR2 FQGNSA. This CDR3 has 13 residues. Trimming took off 5 bases at V and 0 bases at J, with 8 bases between the two ends. The CDR3: CASSTLSSYEQYF. The CDR3 DNA reads as TGTGCCAGCAGCACCCTTAGCTCCTACGAGCAGTACTTC.

The V gene is TRBV28, the J gene TRBJ1-3; 7 bases are shared with TRBD1. CDR3 size: 15 residues. CDR1 MDHEN and CDR2 SYDVKM come from the germline V gene. Losses at the gene ends were 7 bases for V and 3 bases for J; bases not matched to a gene: 9. CDR3 region: CASMHTTGRGNTIYF. Written as DNA, the CDR3 is TGTGCCAGCATGCATACGACAGGGCGTGGAAACACCATATATTTT.

The gene calls are TRBV5-4 and TRBJ2-2; maybe TRBD2 (5 bases). Germline assignment: CDR1 SGHNT and CDR2 YYREEE (reference sequence). Trimming stripped 0 bases from V and 6 bases from J, with 9 bases between. CDR3 length: 14 residues. The CDR3 DNA reads as TGTGCCAGCAGCTTGGTGGGCGGGTCCGGGGAGCTGTTTTTT. Its protein is CASSLVGGSGELFF.

The rearrangement uses TRBV5-6 and TRBJ1-2; perhaps TRBD1 as D (6 bases). Germline lookup yields CDR1 SGHDT and CDR2 YYEEEE. The CDR3 covers 13 residues. V shed 0 bases and J shed 8 bases, with 11 bases lying between them. CDR3 sequence (DNA): TGTGCCAGCAGCTTGGGACAGGTGGGCGGCTACACCTTC. Its translation is CASSLGQVGGYTF.

The table lists this clone with a count of one. V gene TRBV7-2 combines with J gene TRBJ2-1, with TRBD2 matching 9 bases. Germline V gene data show CDR1 as SGHTA and CDR2 as FQGNSA. The CDR3 is 17 residues long. V shed 5 bases, J shed 3 bases, and the junction held 11 bases outside the gene matches. CDR3 sequence reads: CASSDTLAGKDYNEQFF. In DNA, the CDR3 is TGTGCCAGCAGCGACACTCTAGCGGGGAAGGACTACAATGAGCAGTTCTTC.

The rearrangement joins TRBV27 to TRBJ1-2, with D unresolved. This CDR3 has 10 residues. Looked up from germline, CDR1 is MNHEY and CDR2 is SMNVEV (reference sequence). V lost 10 bases and J lost 1, with 4 bases in between. CDR3 in amino acids: CATCNYGYTF. The CDR3, as DNA: TGTGCCACATGTAACTATGGCTACACCTTC.

The rearrangement uses TRBV5-4 and TRBJ2-2; D may be TRBD1 (6 bases). The germline gives CDR1 SGHNT, CDR2 YYREEE (reference sequence). The length of the CDR3 is 15 residues. Trimming removed 0 bases from V and 5 bases from J, with 11 bases in between. CDR3 nucleotide sequence: TGTGCCAGCAGCTTGGAAGGGGGTTTAACCGGGGAGCTGTTTTTT. Protein: CASSLEGGLTGELFF.